These 3 T cell receptor beta chains originate from one sample sequenced in a study of OX40 agonist ivuxolimab in advanced cancers. Using immunoSEQ multiplex PCR, the repertoire was profiled, and TCRdb retains in-frame clones only, with some absent. This table has tens of thousands of clones, roughly 88% appearing once. This specimen consisted of CD4+ or CD8+ T cells sorted from blood, obtained in a trial of the OX40 agonist ivuxolimab. The receptors stem from an adult with an advanced solid tumor such as melanoma, head and neck, liver or kidney cancer.

The chain carries TRBV6-5 and TRBJ2-2; 8 nucleotides match TRBD2. The length of the CDR3 is 16 residues. V dropped 0 bases and J dropped 5; count of bases not matched to a gene: 5. Germline V lookup: CDR1 MNHEY, CDR2 SVGAGI. The CDR3 DNA reads as TGTGCCAGCAGTTACTCGTCGGGGGGGCCAACCGGGGAGCTGTTTTTT. Translation gives CASSYSSGGPTGELFF.

For this clone: Other DNA sequences of this sample code for an identical CDR3. The CDR3 is CASSQRGGHNEQFF. The DNA of the CDR3 is TGTGCCAGCAGCCAACGGGGGGGCCACAATGAGCAGTTCTTC. The chain joins TRBV14 to TRBJ2-1; TRBD2 aligns across 8 bases. Unmatched junction bases numbered 2, after V lost 2 bases and J lost 5 bases. This CDR3 spans 14 amino acids. Germline CDR1 is SGHDN and CDR2 is FVKESK.

The genes are TRBV5-1 and TRBJ2-7, with no clear D. CDR1 and CDR2 from the germline V gene are SGHRS and YFSETQ. This CDR3 region has 14 residues. The V end lost 7 bases, the J end lost 0 bases, and 14 bases lay between the germline ends. The chain's CDR3 is CASGPALSSYEQYF. The DNA for the CDR3 is TGCGCCAGCGGACCCGCATTGAGCTCCTACGAGCAGTACTTC.